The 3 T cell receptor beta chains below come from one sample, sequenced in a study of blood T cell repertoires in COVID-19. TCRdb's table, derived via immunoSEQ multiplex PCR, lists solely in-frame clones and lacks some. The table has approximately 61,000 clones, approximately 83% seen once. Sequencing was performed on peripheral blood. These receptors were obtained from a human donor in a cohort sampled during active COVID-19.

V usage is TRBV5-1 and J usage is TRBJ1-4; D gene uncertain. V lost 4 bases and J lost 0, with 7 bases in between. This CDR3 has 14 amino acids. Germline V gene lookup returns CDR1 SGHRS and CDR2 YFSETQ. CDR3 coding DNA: TGCGCCAGCAGCCCGAGGGCAACTAATGAAAAACTGTTTTTT. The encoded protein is CASSPRATNEKLFF.

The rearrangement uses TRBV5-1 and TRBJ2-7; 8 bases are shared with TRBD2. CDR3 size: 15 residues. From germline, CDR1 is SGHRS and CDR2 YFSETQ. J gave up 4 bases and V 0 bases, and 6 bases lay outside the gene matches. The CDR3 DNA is TGCGCCAGCAGCTTGGCCCTAGCGGGTGTTTACGAGCAGTACTTC. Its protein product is CASSLALAGVYEQYF. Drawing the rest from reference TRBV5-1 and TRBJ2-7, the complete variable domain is KAGVTQTPRYLIKTRGQQVTLSCSPISGHRSVSWYQQTPGQGLQFLFEYFSETQRNKGNFPGRFSGRQFSNSRSEMNVSTLELGDSALYLCASSLALAGVYEQYFGPGTRLTVT.

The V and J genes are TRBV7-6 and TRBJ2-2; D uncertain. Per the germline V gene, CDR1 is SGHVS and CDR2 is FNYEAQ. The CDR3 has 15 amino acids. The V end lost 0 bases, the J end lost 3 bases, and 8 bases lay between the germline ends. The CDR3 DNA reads TGTGCCAGCAGCTTAGCGGCGGAGTACACCGGGGAGCTGTTTTTT. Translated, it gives CASSLAAEYTGELFF.